One and the same sample provided the 19 T cell receptor beta chains below, sequenced in a study of regulatory T cells in long-lasting Graves disease. Described time point: newly diagnosed GD, antithyroid drugs for less than 3 months. PBMCs were the source of the RNA used for TCR sequencing. Assembly of TCR beta libraries relied on iRepertoire HTBI primers together with Arm-PCR of CDR3 regions. TCRdb recomputed calls from the multiplex PCR reads with MiXCR, one row per CDR3 protein. The sample carries 300,000 to 400,000 distinct CDR3 sequences, about 16% recorded once. The sample consisted of peripheral blood mononuclear cells (PBMCs), taken at new diagnosis, from a patient treated with antithyroid drugs. The source is a female donor with Graves disease.

This clonotype was recorded many times. The chain employs TRBV5-5 and TRBJ1-2; D gene ambiguous. CDR3 length equals 14 residues. CDR1 is SGHKS and CDR2 is YYEKEE in the germline V gene (reference sequence). V gave up 0 bases and J gave up 3 bases, with 9 bases separating them. In DNA form, the CDR3 reads TGTGCCAGCAGCTTGGAGCGGAGATACTATGGCTACACCTTC. Its protein product is CASSLERRYYGYTF.

With regard to this clonotype: A read error may be the cause here, since a much bigger clone is one base away. The J gene is TRBJ2-1, the V gene TRBV7-2; 7 bases align to TRBD1. The germline CDR1 and CDR2 sequences are SGHTA and FQGNSA. This CDR3 is built from 14 residues. The CDR3 DNA follows: TGCGCCAGCAGCTCGTACTCCGACAGGGCCGAGCAGTTCTTC. Encoded protein: CASSSYSDRAEQFF.

About this clonotype: One end of the junction is discordant with germline, which a read error may explain. This sequence joins TRBV4-1 and TRBJ2-2, with 11 bases identical to TRBD2. The CDR3 totals 16 residues. The germline V gene encodes CDR1 MGHRA and CDR2 YSYEKL. CDR3 sequence reads: CASNQLAGDNTGELFF. CDR3 bases: TGCGCCAGCAACCAACTAGCGGGGGATAACACCGGGGAGCTGTTTTTT.

This clonotype was counted ten times or more. The V call is TRBV28, the J call TRBJ1-5; possibly TRBD1 for D (5 bases). Trimming pared 7 bases from V and 7 bases from J, leaving 17 bases between. Germline V gene data show CDR1 as MDHEN and CDR2 as SYDVKM. This CDR3 has 14 residues. The CDR3 sequence: CASKMAGKGQPQHF. In DNA form, the CDR3 reads TGTGCCAGCAAAATGGCAGGGAAGGGACAGCCCCAGCATTTT.

The table lists this clonotype with many counts. The chain couples TRBV2 to TRBJ1-1, with a tentative D call TRBD1 (6 bases). The CDR3 extends over 14 amino acids. The V gene lost 5 bases and the J gene lost 1 base, with 11 bases spanning the gap. Per germline, CDR1 SNHLY and CDR2 FYNNEI. CDR3 loop: CASSPTGKNTEAFF. CDR3 coding DNA: TGTGCCAGCAGTCCCACAGGGAAGAACACTGAAGCTTTCTTT. Variable domain in full (rest from reference TRBV2 and TRBJ1-1): EPEVTQTPSHQVTQMGQEVILRCVPISNHLYFYWYRQILGQKVEFLVSFYNNEISEKSEIFDDQFSVERPDGSNFTLKIRSTKLEDSAMYFCASSPTGKNTEAFFGQGTRLTVV.

Only a few counts were recorded for this clonotype. The CDR3: CATTTSRGGTNEKLFF. The CDR3 DNA follows: TGTGCCACCACAACTTCCCGAGGAGGGACTAATGAAAAACTGTTTTTT. The V call is TRBV19, the J call TRBJ1-4; no reliable D call. The germline CDR1 and CDR2 sequences are LNHDA and SQIVND (reference sequence). Deletions cut 10 bases from V and 2 bases from J, with 20 bases between. This CDR3 spans 16 amino acids.

This clonotype was observed a few times. J is TRBJ1-5 and V is TRBV5-1, with 7 bases identical to TRBD1. In germline, CDR1 is SGHRS, CDR2 YFSETQ. With V trimmed by 4 bases and J by 4 bases, 8 bases remained unmatched. The length of the CDR3 is 15 residues. DNA of the CDR3: TGCGCCAGCAGCCCTTGGACAGGAGAAAATCAGCCCCAGCATTTT. It specifies CASSPWTGENQPQHF.

As for this clonotype: A much larger clone differs from this one at a single base, so this may be a read error. V is TRBV29-1 and J is TRBJ1-1; D gene uncertain. CDR1 and CDR2 from the germline V gene are SQVTM and ANQGSEA. The CDR3 is made up of 15 amino acids. Trimming stripped 3 bases from V and 0 bases from J, with 14 bases between. This CDR3 is CSVELGKRMNTEAFF. CDR3 in DNA: TGCAGCGTTGAGCTGGGCAAGAGAATGAACACTGAAGCTTTCTTT.

This clonotype appeared many times. This chain connects TRBV6-1 to TRBJ2-5; D may match TRBD1 or TRBD2 (6 bases each). V dropped 5 bases and J dropped 2 bases, with 12 bases sitting between them. The CDR3 covers 14 residues. Germline V gene data show CDR1 as MNHNS and CDR2 as SASEGT. CDR3 nucleotides: TGTGCCAGCAGTCCTACGGGGGCGCAAGAGACCCAGTACTTC. Its protein is CASSPTGAQETQYF.

This clonotype has a handful of counts. The J gene is TRBJ2-6, the V gene TRBV7-2; 7 bases align to TRBD2. The CDR3 sequence is 16 residues long. Germline-derived CDR1 and CDR2 are SGHTA and FQGNSA. V dropped 5 bases and J dropped 0; count of bases not matched to a gene: 4. CDR3 bases: TGTGCCAGCAGCGACCGGGAGGCCTCTGGGGCCAACGTCCTGACTTTC. Its translation is CASSDREASGANVLTF.

The sample holds many counts of this clonotype. The chain has TRBV6-1 and TRBJ1-2; D gene uncertain. Trimming stripped 3 bases from V and 8 bases from J, with 19 bases between. The CDR3 covers 15 residues. Germline V gene sequence: CDR1 MNHNS, CDR2 SASEGT. The CDR3 DNA sequence: TGTGCCAGCAGTGACGGTGGCGCAACTTCGGACGGCTACACCTTC. Amino acids: CASSDGGATSDGYTF.

This clonotype was seen more than once but under ten times. The gene calls are TRBV6-1 and TRBJ1-1; D is unclear. This CDR3 contains 13 residues. V lost 5 bases to trimming and J lost 4 bases, with 11 bases between them. Germline V gene data show CDR1 as MNHNS and CDR2 as SASEGT. The CDR3 is CASSKSYATEAFF. The CDR3 nucleotides read TGTGCCAGCAGTAAGAGTTACGCCACTGAAGCTTTCTTT.

This rearrangement joins TRBV19 to TRBJ1-5; D might be TRBD1 (6 bases). CDR3 length: 17 residues. Trimming removed 3 bases from V and 2 bases from J, with 17 bases in between. Germline V lookup: CDR1 LNHDA, CDR2 SQIVND (reference sequence). CDR3: CASSMLGAEVGNQPQHF. The CDR3 nucleotides read TGTGCCAGTAGTATGTTGGGGGCGGAAGTGGGCAATCAGCCCCAGCATTTT. Variable domain in full (rest from reference TRBV19 and TRBJ1-5): DGGITQSPKYLFRKEGQNVTLSCEQNLNHDAMYWYRQDPGQGLRLIYYSQIVNDFQKGDIAEGYSVSREKKESFPLTVTSAQKNPTAFYLCASSMLGAEVGNQPQHFGDGTRLSIL.

On this clonotype: A much larger clone lies a single base off, so this may be a read error. V usage is TRBV10-3 and J usage is TRBJ2-7; D is undetermined. With 3 bases removed from V and 1 base from J, the gap between germline ends came to 1 base. The CDR3 is 11 amino acids. Germline CDR1 reads ENHRY; CDR2 reads SYGVKD. CDR3 DNA sequence: TGTGCCATCAGTGATTCCTACGAGCAGTACTTC. This codes for CAISDSYEQYF.

In its sample, this clonotype was seen many times. This chain uses TRBV20-1 with TRBJ1-5; 8 bases line up with TRBD1. The CDR3 has 15 residues. Looked up from germline, CDR1 is DFQATT and CDR2 is SNEGSKA (reference sequence). Trimming at V came to 5 bases and at J to 0 bases, leaving 6 bases not matched to a gene. The CDR3 spells CSAPGQGSSNQPQHF. The CDR3 nucleotides are TGCAGTGCTCCCGGACAGGGCTCTAGCAATCAGCCCCAGCATTTT.

This clonotype showed up many times. V is TRBV7-9 and J is TRBJ2-7, with TRBD2 as a possible D gene (6 bases). V shed 3 bases and J shed 2 bases, with 11 bases lying between them. The CDR3 totals 14 residues. Germline assignment: CDR1 SEHNR and CDR2 FQNEAQ (reference sequence). CDR3 nucleotide sequence: TGTGCCAGCAGCTTCGGGACTGGCACCTACGAGCAGTACTTC. Amino acids: CASSFGTGTYEQYF.

The table lists this clonotype with a few counts. The chain recombines TRBV19 with TRBJ1-2; 7 bases line up with TRBD1. The ends lost 5 bases at V and 3 bases at J; junction bases unmatched: 21. Germline V gene data show CDR1 as LNHDA and CDR2 as SQIVND (reference sequence). The CDR3 has 19 residues. The CDR3 DNA reads as TGTGCCAGTAGTTTCGGCACCTCCTACCCCACAGGGGCGGACTATGGCTACACCTTC. It specifies CASSFGTSYPTGADYGYTF. Full variable domain (missing parts from reference TRBV19 and TRBJ1-2): DGGITQSPKYLFRKEGQNVTLSCEQNLNHDAMYWYRQDPGQGLRLIYYSQIVNDFQKGDIAEGYSVSREKKESFPLTVTSAQKNPTAFYLCASSFGTSYPTGADYGYTFGSGTRLTVV.

The rearrangement joins TRBV4-3 to TRBJ2-7; D is uncertain. The CDR3 is 16 residues long. The V gene's germline CDR1 is LGHNA and CDR2 YSLEER. Trimming took off 0 bases at V and 5 bases at J, with 17 bases between the two ends. The CDR3 sequence: CASSQDLGRWENEQYF. As DNA, the CDR3 is TGCGCCAGCAGCCAAGATCTTGGGCGTTGGGAAAACGAGCAGTACTTC.

The rearrangement links TRBV6-2 or TRBV6-3 to TRBJ1-1; D remains unclear. V gave up 7 bases and J gave up 0 bases, with 15 bases separating them. Germline values: CDR1 MNHEY, CDR2 SVGEGT. This CDR3 contains 15 residues. CDR3 region: CASTGNRILNTEAFF. DNA of the CDR3: TGTGCCAGCACCGGAAATCGGATCCTGAACACTGAAGCTTTCTTT.